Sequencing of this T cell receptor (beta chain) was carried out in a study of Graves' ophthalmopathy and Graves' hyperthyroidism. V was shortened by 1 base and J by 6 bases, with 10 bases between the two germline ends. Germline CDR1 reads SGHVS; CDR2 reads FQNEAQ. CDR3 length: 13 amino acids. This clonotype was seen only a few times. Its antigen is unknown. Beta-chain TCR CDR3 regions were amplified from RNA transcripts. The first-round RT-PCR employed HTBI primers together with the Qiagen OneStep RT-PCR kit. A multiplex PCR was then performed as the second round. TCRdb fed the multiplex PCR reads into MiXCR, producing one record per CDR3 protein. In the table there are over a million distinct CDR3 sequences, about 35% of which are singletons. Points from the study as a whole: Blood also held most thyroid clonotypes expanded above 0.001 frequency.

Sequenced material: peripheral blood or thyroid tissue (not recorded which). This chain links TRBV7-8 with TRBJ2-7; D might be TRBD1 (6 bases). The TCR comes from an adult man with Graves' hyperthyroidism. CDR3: CASSLERGSEQYF. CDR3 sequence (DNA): TGTGCCAGCAGCTTAGAGAGGGGGAGCGAGCAGTACTTC.